This T cell receptor beta chain was profiled in a study of blood T cell repertoires in COVID-19. Of note for this clone: The sample carries other DNA sequences with the same CDR3.

Study processing details: Estimated nucleated cell counts came from reference gene primer amplification. Profiled with immunoSEQ multiplex PCR; TCRdb holds only in-frame clones, not every one. That table gives V, J and clone size, and the DNA gave D and trimming. The sample lists approximately 220,000 clones, 70% to 90% occurring once. This TCR derives from a man aged 50 to 59 with acute or convalescent COVID-19. The sequenced sample consisted of peripheral blood.

CDR3 amino acids: CASSPGQGREKLFF. The CDR3 DNA follows: TGCGCCAGCAGCCCAGGACAGGGCAGAGAAAAACTGTTTTTT. V is TRBV5-1 and J is TRBJ1-4, with 8 bases identical to TRBD1. Germline V gene data show CDR1 as SGHRS and CDR2 as YFSETQ. The CDR3 loop spans 14 amino acids. Trimming removed 4 bases from V and 8 bases from J; junction bases left unmatched: 7.